The 30 T cell receptor beta chains below all came from one sample that was sequenced in a study of CD8+CD57+ T cells in acquired aplastic anemia. The template used for profiling TCR beta VDJ and CDR3 was genomic DNA. MiXCR was run by TCRdb on the reads, yielding one entry per CDR3 protein. This sample has about 150,000 distinct CDR3 sequences, with 45% to 50% found just once. Patients chosen for sequencing had shown CD8+CD57+ cell expansion by flow cytometry. Specimen: sorted CD4+, CD8+, or CD8+CD57+ T cells (not recorded which) from PBMCs. The source is a human donor with aplastic anemia.

The chain uses TRBV7-9 and TRBJ2-7, with 7 bases matching TRBD2. Germline assignment: CDR1 SEHNR and CDR2 FQNEAQ (reference sequence). The CDR3 runs 13 residues. The V gene end was trimmed by 3 bases and the J gene end by 9 bases; junction bases not matched to a gene: 8. Written as DNA, the CDR3 is TGTGCCAGCAGCTTGGGTGACTCGGGGGGGCAGTACTTC. Amino acid sequence: CASSLGDSGGQYF.

The chain has TRBV12-3 or TRBV12-4 and TRBJ2-1, with TRBD1 matching over 7 bases. This CDR3 region has 17 residues. V lost 6 bases to trimming and J lost 5 bases; unmatched junction nucleotides: 16. The CDR3 loop is CASRSYPRDSRNNEQFF. In nucleotides, the CDR3 is TGTGCCAGCAGGAGTTACCCACGGGACAGCCGAAACAATGAGCAGTTCTTC.

In this sample, this clonotype turned up many times. The V and J genes are TRBV24-1 and TRBJ2-2; TRBD2 aligns across 11 bases. V gave up 0 bases and J gave up 6 bases; unmatched junction bases: 5. CDR1 is KGHDR and CDR2 is SFDVKD in the germline V gene. The CDR3 length is 17 residues. CDR3 nucleotide sequence: TGTGCCACCAGTGATTTGACTAGCGGGAGTAGGCCCGGGGAGCTGTTTTTT. It yields the protein CATSDLTSGSRPGELFF.

Of note for this clonotype: This may be a read error: a much more frequent sequence differs by one nucleotide. The CDR3 end shows no conserved phenylalanine or tryptophan, and so a read error is likely. This chain links TRBV11-2 with TRBJ2-7, with a weak D call TRBD2 (5 bases). The V and J ends lost 0 bases and 0 bases respectively, with 12 bases between them. The CDR3 spans 16 residues. Germline lookup yields CDR1 SGHAT and CDR2 FQNNGV. CDR3 nucleotide sequence: TGTGCCAGCAGCTTAGATCGGGATCCGCGCTCCTACGAGCAGTACCTC. This translates into CASSLDRDPRSYEQYL.

V and J are TRBV25-1 and TRBJ1-1; D gene uncertain. Germline CDR1 reads MGHDK; CDR2 reads SYGVNS. V lost 10 bases and J lost 7, with 10 bases in between. The CDR3 loop spans 10 amino acids. CDR3 sequence (DNA): TGTGCCACCCGGGATGATGAAGCTTTCTTT. This sequence encodes CATRDDEAFF.

V usage is TRBV20-1 and J usage is TRBJ2-7; no firm D call. The CDR3 loop spans 13 amino acids. Germline V CDR1 and CDR2: DFQATT, SNEGSKA (reference sequence). Trimming shortened V by 1 base and J by 3 bases, and 10 bases separated the two germline ends. The CDR3 coding sequence is TGCAGTGCTAGAGCCCGGGCGGACTACGAGCAGTACTTC. Its translation is CSARARADYEQYF.

This clonotype has more than one count but fewer than ten. J is TRBJ2-7 and V is TRBV27; 7 bases are a match to TRBD1. The CDR3 is 14 amino acids. The germline gives CDR1 MNHEY, CDR2 SMNVEV (reference sequence). J gave up 4 bases and V 3 bases, and 6 bases lay outside the gene matches. CDR3 region: CASSLSRGLYEQYF. CDR3 DNA sequence: TGTGCCAGCAGTTTGAGTAGGGGGCTGTACGAGCAGTACTTC.

This clonotype was recorded at least ten times. This chain connects TRBV12-3 or TRBV12-4 to TRBJ2-1, with D perhaps matching TRBD1 or TRBD2 (6 bases each). The V end lost 5 bases, the J end lost 5 bases, and 19 bases lay between the germline ends. The CDR3 consists of 16 residues. DNA for the CDR3: TGTGCCAGCAGTCCCGTAGGGGGGACACACCACAATGAGCAGTTCTTC. Protein sequence: CASSPVGGTHHNEQFF.

V is TRBV2 and J is TRBJ2-7; tentative D call: TRBD1 (5 bases). Between the trimmed V and J ends, which lost 3 bases and 7 bases, there was a span of 16 bases. Looked up from germline, CDR1 is SNHLY and CDR2 is FYNNEI. The CDR3 extends over 14 amino acids. The chain's CDR3 is CASSDASGLREQYF. The CDR3 nucleotides are TGTGCCAGCAGTGACGCCTCAGGGTTGAGAGAGCAGTACTTC.

In this sample, this clonotype turned up many times. The chain links TRBV9 to TRBJ1-1; maybe TRBD1 (5 bases). The CDR3 is 14 residues long. Germline CDR1 and CDR2: SGDLS and YYNGEE. Trimming removed 0 bases from V and 0 bases from J, with 6 bases in between. The CDR3 spells CASSVGRVNTEAFF. The CDR3 region has the DNA TGTGCCAGCAGCGTAGGCAGGGTGAACACTGAAGCTTTCTTT.

This clonotype appeared many times. The chain couples TRBV7-9 to TRBJ2-6; the D is unclear. Germline CDR1 reads SEHNR; CDR2 reads FQNEAQ (reference sequence). This CDR3 has 14 amino acids. V was shortened by 2 bases and J by 2 bases, with 4 bases between the two germline ends. Written as DNA, the CDR3 is TGTGCCAGCAGCTTATTAGCTGGGGCCAACGTCCTGACTTTC. Translated, it gives CASSLLAGANVLTF.

This clonotype was counted a few times. The V call is TRBV11-2, the J call TRBJ1-4, with 7 nucleotides matching TRBD1. Germline CDR1 reads SGHAT; CDR2 reads FQNNGV. The junction had 16 bases not matched to a gene; V was cut back by 4 bases and J by 2 bases. The CDR3 runs 19 residues. The CDR3 DNA reads as TGTGCCAGCAGCTCGCCTCAGGACAGGTCCTTATGGACTAATGAAAAACTGTTTTTT. Translation: CASSSPQDRSLWTNEKLFF.

This clonotype was counted many times. V and J are TRBV9 and TRBJ2-1; a weak D match, TRBD1 (5 bases). Deletions cut 3 bases from V and 6 bases from J, with 16 bases between. CDR1 is SGDLS and CDR2 is YYNGEE in the germline V gene. The length of the CDR3 is 15 residues. DNA of the CDR3: TGTGCCAGCAGCGGTCAGACAGCTACATTCAATGAGCAGTTCTTC. Protein product: CASSGQTATFNEQFF.

This clonotype occurred a few times. The chain uses TRBV27 and TRBJ2-1, with 11 nucleotides matching TRBD2. V gave up 5 bases and J gave up 4 bases; unmatched junction bases: 4. The germline CDR1 and CDR2 sequences are MNHEY and SMNVEV (reference sequence). The CDR3 is 15 amino acids. DNA for the CDR3: TGTGCCAGCAGTCCCCTAGCGGGAGGTTACAATGAGCAGTTCTTC. This translates into CASSPLAGGYNEQFF.

In this sample, this clonotype turned up a few times. The chain combines TRBV11-2 with TRBJ1-1, with a possible D match to TRBD1 (5 bases). The ends were cut back, 5 bases at V and 3 bases at J, with 22 bases in the middle. Germline values: CDR1 SGHAT, CDR2 FQNNGV. This CDR3 region has 17 residues. The CDR3 is CASSPPRGETIYTEAFF. In nucleotides, the CDR3 is TGTGCCAGCAGCCCGCCCCGGGGGGAAACCATTTACACTGAAGCTTTCTTT.

Here the CDR3 reads CSARDRGRSSYEQYF. For the CDR3, the DNA is TGCAGTGCTAGAGACAGGGGCCGGAGCTCCTACGAGCAGTACTTC. V and J are TRBV20-1 and TRBJ2-7; perhaps TRBD1 as D (6 bases). This CDR3 has 15 residues. Germline V lookup: CDR1 DFQATT, CDR2 SNEGSKA (reference sequence). Trimming took off 0 bases at V and 0 bases at J, with 12 bases between the two ends.

The V gene is TRBV15, the J gene TRBJ1-2; D is unclear. This CDR3 comprises 12 residues. Germline loops: CDR1 LNHNV, CDR2 YYDKDF (reference sequence). Trimming removed 0 bases from V and 7 bases from J, with 6 bases in between. CDR3 sequence reads: CATSRDWGGYTF. Written as DNA, the CDR3 is TGTGCCACCAGCAGAGATTGGGGTGGCTACACCTTC.

The chain is built from TRBV7-2 and TRBJ2-3, with D uncertain. The V end was cut by 3 bases, the J end by 0 bases, with 7 bases between. The CDR3 is made up of 14 amino acids. Per the germline V gene, CDR1 is SGHTA and CDR2 is FQGNSA. CDR3 residues: CASSFGFSTDTQYF. The DNA for the CDR3 is TGTGCCAGCAGCTTCGGGTTTAGCACAGATACGCAGTATTTT. The full variable domain, rest sourced from reference TRBV7-2 and TRBJ2-3, is GAGVSQSPSNKVTEKGKDVELRCDPISGHTALYWYRQSLGQGLEFLIYFQGNSAPDKSGLPSDRFSAERTGGSVSTLTIQRTQQEDSAVYLCASSFGFSTDTQYFGPGTRLTVL.

Note on this clonotype: A clone one base away is much larger, so this may be a read error. The rearrangement uses TRBV6-5 and TRBJ1-1; D ambiguous. Per germline, CDR1 MNHEY and CDR2 SVGAGI. Between the trimmed V and J ends, which lost 4 bases and 3 bases, there was a span of 9 bases. This CDR3 comprises 13 residues. The DNA of the CDR3 is TGTGCCAGCAGTTTCCCCGGGGACACTGAAGCTTTCTTT. Translation gives CASSFPGDTEAFF.

CDR3 DNA sequence: TGTGCCAGCAGCTTGGCCCCCCAGGGGGCAACGGGGGAGCTGTTTTTT. Its translation is CASSLAPQGATGELFF. The chain uses TRBV5-4 and TRBJ2-2; 8 nucleotides align to TRBD1. Germline loops: CDR1 SGHNT, CDR2 YYREEE (reference sequence). CDR3 length: 16 amino acids. The junction had 9 bases not matched to a gene; V was cut back by 0 bases and J by 8 bases.

This clonotype was counted many times. This sequence joins TRBV5-8 and TRBJ2-1, with D possibly being TRBD1 (5 bases). The V gene's germline CDR1 is SGHTS and CDR2 YDEGEE. The CDR3 is 12 residues long. Between the trimmed V and J ends, which lost 4 bases and 8 bases, there was a span of 10 bases. CDR3 nucleotide sequence: TGTGCCAGCAGCCCGACAGCCTATGAGCAGTTCTTC. Encoded protein: CASSPTAYEQFF.

This clonotype has at least ten counts. The junction shows a germline mismatch at one end, possibly a read error. The rearrangement links TRBV10-1 to TRBJ2-7; TRBD1 or TRBD2 may be the D gene (6 bases each). The CDR3 is made up of 13 amino acids. The germline V gene encodes CDR1 WNHNN and CDR2 SYGVQD (reference sequence). CDR3: CASSEGGPYEQYF. CDR3 nucleotides: TGTGCCAGCAGCGAAGGGGGGCCCTACGAGCAGTACTTC.

As concerns this clonotype: The CDR3 carries no conserved terminal phenylalanine or tryptophan, so it likely arises from a read error. The rearrangement joins TRBV6-1 to TRBJ1-1; TRBD1 is a possible D gene (5 bases). From germline, CDR1 is MNHNS and CDR2 SASEGT. Trimming pared 11 bases from V and 7 bases from J, leaving 17 bases between. The CDR3 contains 12 residues. Here the CDR3 reads CASMGGPVEAFY. The CDR3 DNA follows: TGTGCCTCCATGGGGGGACCGGTTGAAGCTTTCTAT.

V usage is TRBV29-1 and J usage is TRBJ2-7, with 10 bases lining up with TRBD1. The germline V gene encodes CDR1 SQVTM and CDR2 ANQGSEA. The CDR3 extends over 13 amino acids. J gave up 0 bases and V 8 bases, and 4 bases lay outside the gene matches. CDR3 protein: CSMTGGPSYEQYF. In DNA form, the CDR3 reads TGCAGCATGACAGGGGGCCCCTCCTACGAGCAGTACTTC.

The V call is TRBV20-1, the J call TRBJ2-7, with D unclear. The CDR3 spans 14 residues. Per germline, CDR1 DFQATT and CDR2 SNEGSKA (reference sequence). The V and J ends lost 0 bases and 2 bases respectively, with 11 bases between them. The CDR3 bases are TGCAGTGCTAGAGATTCTTCTAGAACCTACGAGCAGTACTTC. This gives the protein CSARDSSRTYEQYF.

A word on this clonotype: Since a much larger clone is just one base distant, this may be a read error. Likely a read error: the CDR3 ends without its conserved phenylalanine or tryptophan. This chain connects TRBV7-9 to TRBJ2-5; D is undetermined. Per the germline V gene, CDR1 is SEHNR and CDR2 is FQNEAQ (reference sequence). This CDR3 contains 11 residues. V lost 3 bases to trimming and J lost 3 bases, with 2 bases between them. The CDR3 loop is CASSLKETQYS. DNA of the CDR3: TGTGCCAGCAGCTTGAAAGAGACCCAGTACTCC.

This clonotype has at least ten counts. V is TRBV4-3 and J is TRBJ2-7; TRBD2 matches at 7 bases. The V gene's germline CDR1 is LGHNA and CDR2 YSLEER. CDR3 length equals 15 residues. With V trimmed by 1 base and J by 1 base, 4 bases remained unmatched. The CDR3 region has the DNA TGCGCCAGCAGCCAAGGGGAGGGAGGGTCCTACGAGCAGTACTTC. Translating it yields CASSQGEGGSYEQYF.

This chain links TRBV15 with TRBJ2-1; unclear D gene. Trimming left V 0 bases short and J 10 bases short, with 16 bases between. The CDR3 runs to 15 residues. Germline loops: CDR1 LNHNV, CDR2 YYDKDF (reference sequence). The CDR3 region has the DNA TGTGCCACCAGCAGAGATCTCCCGCGACTTGCCGAGCAGTTCTTC. Its translation is CATSRDLPRLAEQFF.

The chain is built from TRBV10-1 and TRBJ2-7, with 9 positions matching TRBD2. Germline V gives CDR1 WNHNN, CDR2 SYGVQD (reference sequence). The CDR3 runs 14 residues. The trim removed 6 bases at V and 6 bases at J, leaving 9 bases unmatched. CDR3 loop: CASRPCGGGFEQYF. CDR3 in DNA: TGCGCCAGCAGGCCTTGCGGGGGGGGTTTCGAGCAGTACTTC.

The chain has TRBV7-9 and TRBJ1-2; tentative D call: TRBD1 (5 bases). CDR1 and CDR2 from the germline V gene are SEHNR and FQNEAQ (reference sequence). This CDR3 contains 13 residues. The V end lost 3 bases, the J end lost 6 bases, and 11 bases lay between the germline ends. DNA for the CDR3: TGTGCCAGCAGCTTCGACAGTGAAGATGGCTACACCTTC. Residues: CASSFDSEDGYTF.